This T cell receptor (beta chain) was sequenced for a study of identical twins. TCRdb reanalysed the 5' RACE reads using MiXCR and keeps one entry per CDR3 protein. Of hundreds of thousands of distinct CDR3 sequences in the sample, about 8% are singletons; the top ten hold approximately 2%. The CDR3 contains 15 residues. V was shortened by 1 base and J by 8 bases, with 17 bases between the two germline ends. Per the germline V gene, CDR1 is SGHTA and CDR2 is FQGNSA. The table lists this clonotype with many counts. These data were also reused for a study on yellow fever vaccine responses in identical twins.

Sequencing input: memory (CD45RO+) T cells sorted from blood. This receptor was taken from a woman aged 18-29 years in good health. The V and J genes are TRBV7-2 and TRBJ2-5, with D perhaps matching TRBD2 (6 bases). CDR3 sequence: CASSLVAGQQGTQYF. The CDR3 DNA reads TGTGCCAGCAGCTTAGTGGCGGGGCAGCAAGGAACCCAGTACTTC. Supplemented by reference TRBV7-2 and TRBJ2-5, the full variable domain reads GAGVSQSPSNKVTEKGKDVELRCDPISGHTALYWYRQSLGQGLEFLIYFQGNSAPDKSGLPSDRFSAERTGGSVSTLTIQRTQQEDSAVYLCASSLVAGQQGTQYFGPGTRLLVL.